The following is a T cell receptor beta chain sequence with its context. The antigen remains undetermined. Amplification used 60 Vbeta primers and 13 Jbeta primers. Clones were sequenced by immunoSEQ multiplex PCR, and TCRdb holds only the in-frame ones, with some missing. The table records about 140,000 clones, approximately 82% of them present only once. The data derive from a study of cytomegalovirus exposure and HLA in healthy donors. Points from the study as a whole: Association with HLA alleles at 0.05 false discovery rate was found for around 17,000 TCR beta sequences in a later analysis.

This clonotype originated in a woman aged 55-69 years in good health and CMV-seropositive. Input material: PBMCs.

This CDR3 is CASKRDGTYEQYF. The CDR3 bases are TGTGCCAGCAAGCGTGACGGAACCTACGAGCAGTACTTC. This sequence joins TRBV25-1 and TRBJ2-7, with unresolved D. The CDR3 is made up of 13 amino acids. The V gene's germline CDR1 is MGHDK and CDR2 SYGVNS. V was shortened by 7 bases and J by 2 bases, with 12 bases between the two germline ends.